These 13 T cell receptor beta chains were sequenced from one sample in a study of blood T cell repertoires in COVID-19. Only in-frame clones appear in the TCRdb table, and some are missing; sequencing was by immunoSEQ multiplex PCR. The sample comprises 260,000 or so clones, about nine tenths of which are singletons, and about 14% rests with the top ten. The sequenced material came from PBMCs or T cells enriched from blood (not recorded which). Receptor source: a man aged 18 to 30 who had recovered from COVID-19.

The V and J genes are TRBV18 and TRBJ2-1; 9 bases are shared with TRBD2. The germline gives CDR1 KGHSH, CDR2 LQKENI. The CDR3 is 14 amino acids. J lost 13 bases, V lost 3 bases, and 10 bases had no gene match. This CDR3 reads CASSPGLALEGQFF. CDR3 sequence (DNA): TGTGCCAGCTCACCTGGACTAGCGCTCGAGGGACAGTTCTTC.

The chain employs TRBV19 and TRBJ1-6; D perhaps matches TRBD1 (5 bases). Deletions cut 3 bases from V and 4 bases from J, with 10 bases between. The CDR3 is made up of 15 amino acids. Germline V CDR1 and CDR2: LNHDA, SQIVND (reference sequence). The CDR3 DNA sequence: TGTGCCAGTAGTATCAGCCCAGGGTATAATTCACCCCTCCACTTT. It encodes CASSISPGYNSPLHF.

This clone was observed once. CDR3 region: CASTTGGYGYTF. CDR3 bases: TGTGCCAGCACCACGGGGGGATATGGCTACACCTTC. V and J are TRBV2 and TRBJ1-2, with D maybe TRBD1 (5 bases). The germline V gene encodes CDR1 SNHLY and CDR2 FYNNEI. The CDR3 is 12 amino acids. V was cut by 7 bases and J by 5 bases, with 11 bases left in between.

This clone was counted once. V usage is TRBV5-4 and J usage is TRBJ1-2; D is unresolved. The germline V and J ends were trimmed by 3 bases and 4 bases, with 10 bases remaining between them. CDR1 and CDR2 from the germline V gene are SGHNT and YYREEE (reference sequence). The CDR3 runs to 13 residues. DNA of the CDR3: TGTGCCAGCAGCTATACAGAGACCTATGGCTACACCTTC. This encodes CASSYTETYGYTF.

In its sample, this clone was seen once. The V call is TRBV6-5, the J call TRBJ2-3, with D tentatively TRBD2 (5 bases). Germline V gene data show CDR1 as MNHEY and CDR2 as SVGAGI. This CDR3 region has 13 residues. Trimming shortened V by 0 bases and J by 11 bases, and 12 bases separated the two germline ends. The CDR3 loop reads CASSYSDPGGQYF. CDR3 DNA sequence: TGTGCCAGCAGTTACTCGGACCCAGGAGGGCAGTATTTT.

The rearrangement links TRBV30 to TRBJ2-5; TRBD2 aligns across 9 bases. V shed 4 bases and J 0 bases; nucleotides not matched to a gene: 12. Germline assignment: CDR1 GTSNPN and CDR2 SVGIG (reference sequence). The CDR3 has 17 amino acids. This chain's CDR3 is CAWKGLRGGVYQETQYF. In DNA, the CDR3 is TGTGCCTGGAAGGGTTTGCGGGGGGGAGTGTACCAAGAGACCCAGTACTTC.

The chain is built from TRBV5-1 and TRBJ2-1; D possibly corresponds to TRBD2 (6 bases). V gave up 2 bases and J gave up 4 bases, with 13 bases separating them. Germline-derived CDR1 and CDR2 are SGHRS and YFSETQ. This CDR3 comprises 15 residues. This CDR3 reads CASSFGSGGYNEQFF. The CDR3 DNA is TGCGCCAGCAGCTTCGGGAGCGGAGGATACAATGAGCAGTTCTTC.

To note about this clone: Germline and junction disagree at one end, which may indicate a read error. The rearrangement joins TRBV19 to TRBJ1-3, with D unclear. Germline CDR1 reads LNHDA; CDR2 reads SQIVND (reference sequence). The CDR3 consists of 13 residues. The CDR3 reads CASSIVHPGIPHF. The DNA for the CDR3 is TGTGCCAGTAGTATAGTTCATCCGGGGATCCCACATTTT. The variable domain in full, completed from reference TRBV19 and TRBJ1-3, reads DGGITQSPKYLFRKEGQNVTLSCEQNLNHDAMYWYRQDPGQGLRLIYYSQIVNDFQKGDIAEGYSVSREKKESFPLTVTSAQKNPTAFYLCASSIVHPGIPHFGEGSWLTVV.

The chain carries TRBV5-1 and TRBJ1-4; no definite D call. In germline, CDR1 is SGHRS, CDR2 YFSETQ. The CDR3 consists of 15 residues. V was shortened by 4 bases and J by 0 bases, with 10 bases between the two germline ends. This CDR3 is CASSLPGPTNEKLFF. CDR3 bases: TGCGCCAGCAGCCTACCAGGTCCAACTAATGAAAAACTGTTTTTT.

The rearrangement uses TRBV7-6 and TRBJ2-7; 11 positions agree with TRBD2. The CDR3 runs to 16 residues. From germline, CDR1 is SGHVS and CDR2 FNYEAQ. With V trimmed by 6 bases and J by 4 bases, 11 bases remained unmatched. The CDR3 here is CASSSRSGRVIYEQYF. The CDR3 nucleotides are TGTGCCAGCAGTTCCCGTAGCGGGAGGGTAATTTACGAGCAGTACTTC.

This sequence joins TRBV11-2 and TRBJ1-2; D not certain. Germline V lookup: CDR1 SGHAT, CDR2 FQNNGV. There are 16 residues in the CDR3. Between the trimmed V and J ends, which lost 5 bases and 4 bases, there was a span of 20 bases. CDR3 sequence reads: CASSLEPVVSVYGYTF. In DNA, the CDR3 is TGTGCCAGCAGCCTTGAGCCCGTTGTCAGCGTCTATGGCTACACCTTC. Filled out from reference TRBV11-2 and TRBJ1-2, the complete variable domain reads EAGVAQSPRYKIIEKRQSVAFWCNPISGHATLYWYQQILGQGPKLLIQFQNNGVVDDSQLPKDRFSAERLKGVDSTLKIQPAKLEDSAVYLCASSLEPVVSVYGYTFGSGTRLTVV.

The chain employs TRBV11-2 and TRBJ2-3, with TRBD2 matching over 8 bases. The germline V gene encodes CDR1 SGHAT and CDR2 FQNNGV. There are 17 residues in the CDR3. The V segment lost 3 bases and the J segment 8 bases; nucleotides outside the gene matches: 16. The CDR3 loop reads CASSLAGGPGGLVTQYF. The CDR3 DNA is TGTGCCAGCAGCTTGGCTGGGGGTCCGGGAGGGCTTGTTACGCAGTATTTT.

This clone was recorded only once. V usage is TRBV6-4 and J usage is TRBJ2-5; D is perhaps TRBD2 (6 bases). Trimming removed 6 bases from V and 2 bases from J, with 16 bases in between. Looked up from germline, CDR1 is MRHNA and CDR2 is SNTAGT. The CDR3 length is 15 residues. The CDR3 DNA follows: TGTGCCAGCAGCCCCCAGGGCGGGAATCAAGAGACCCAGTACTTC. Protein product: CASSPQGGNQETQYF.